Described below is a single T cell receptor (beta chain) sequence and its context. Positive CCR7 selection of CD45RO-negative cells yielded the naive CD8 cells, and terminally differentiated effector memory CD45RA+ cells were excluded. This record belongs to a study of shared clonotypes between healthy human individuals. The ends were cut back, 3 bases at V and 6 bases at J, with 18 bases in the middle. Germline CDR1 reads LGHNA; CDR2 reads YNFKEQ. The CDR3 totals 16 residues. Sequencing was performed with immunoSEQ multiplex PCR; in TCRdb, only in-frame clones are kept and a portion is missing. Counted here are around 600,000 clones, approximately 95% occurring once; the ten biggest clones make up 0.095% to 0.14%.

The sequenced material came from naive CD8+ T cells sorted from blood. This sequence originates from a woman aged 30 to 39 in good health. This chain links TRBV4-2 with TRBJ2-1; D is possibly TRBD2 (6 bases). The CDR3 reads CASSQTVGDSSNEQFF. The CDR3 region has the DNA TGTGCCAGCAGCCAGACGGTCGGGGACTCCAGCAATGAGCAGTTCTTC.